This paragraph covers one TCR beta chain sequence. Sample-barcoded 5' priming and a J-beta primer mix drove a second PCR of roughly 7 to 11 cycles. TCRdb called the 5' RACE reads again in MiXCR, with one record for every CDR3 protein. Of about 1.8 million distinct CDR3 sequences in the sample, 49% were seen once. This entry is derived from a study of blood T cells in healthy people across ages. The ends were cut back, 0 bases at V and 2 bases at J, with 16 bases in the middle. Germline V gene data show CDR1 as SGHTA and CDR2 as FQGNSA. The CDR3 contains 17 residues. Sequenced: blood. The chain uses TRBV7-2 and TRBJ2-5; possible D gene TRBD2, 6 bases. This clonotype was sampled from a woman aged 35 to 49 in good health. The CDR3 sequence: CASSLATGTAGQETQYF. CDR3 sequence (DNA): TGTGCCAGCAGCTTAGCCACCGGGACTGCCGGACAAGAGACCCAGTACTTC.